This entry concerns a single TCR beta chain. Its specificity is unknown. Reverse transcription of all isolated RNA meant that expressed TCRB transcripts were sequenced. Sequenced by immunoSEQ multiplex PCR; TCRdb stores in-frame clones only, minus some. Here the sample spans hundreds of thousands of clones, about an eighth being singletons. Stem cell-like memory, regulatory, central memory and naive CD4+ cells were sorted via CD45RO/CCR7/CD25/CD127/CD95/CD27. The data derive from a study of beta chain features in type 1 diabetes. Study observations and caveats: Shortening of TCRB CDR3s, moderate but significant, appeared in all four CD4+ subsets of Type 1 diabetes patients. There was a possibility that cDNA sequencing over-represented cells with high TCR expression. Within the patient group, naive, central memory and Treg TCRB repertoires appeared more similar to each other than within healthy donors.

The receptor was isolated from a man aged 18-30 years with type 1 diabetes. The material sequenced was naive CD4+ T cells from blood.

DNA of the CDR3: TGTGCCACCTATAATGAAAAACTGTTTTTT. It specifies CATYNEKLFF. The chain links TRBV25-1 to TRBJ1-4, with D uncertain. This CDR3 is built from 10 residues. CDR1 is MGHDK, CDR2 SYGVNS, per germline. Trimming removed 10 bases from V and 4 bases from J, with 4 bases in between. Full variable domain (rest looked up from reference TRBV25-1 and TRBJ1-4): EADIYQTPRYLVIGTGKKITLECSQTMGHDKMYWYQQDPGMELHLIHYSYGVNSTEKGDLSSESTVSRIRTEHFPLTLESARPSHTSQYLCATYNEKLFFGSGTQLSVL.